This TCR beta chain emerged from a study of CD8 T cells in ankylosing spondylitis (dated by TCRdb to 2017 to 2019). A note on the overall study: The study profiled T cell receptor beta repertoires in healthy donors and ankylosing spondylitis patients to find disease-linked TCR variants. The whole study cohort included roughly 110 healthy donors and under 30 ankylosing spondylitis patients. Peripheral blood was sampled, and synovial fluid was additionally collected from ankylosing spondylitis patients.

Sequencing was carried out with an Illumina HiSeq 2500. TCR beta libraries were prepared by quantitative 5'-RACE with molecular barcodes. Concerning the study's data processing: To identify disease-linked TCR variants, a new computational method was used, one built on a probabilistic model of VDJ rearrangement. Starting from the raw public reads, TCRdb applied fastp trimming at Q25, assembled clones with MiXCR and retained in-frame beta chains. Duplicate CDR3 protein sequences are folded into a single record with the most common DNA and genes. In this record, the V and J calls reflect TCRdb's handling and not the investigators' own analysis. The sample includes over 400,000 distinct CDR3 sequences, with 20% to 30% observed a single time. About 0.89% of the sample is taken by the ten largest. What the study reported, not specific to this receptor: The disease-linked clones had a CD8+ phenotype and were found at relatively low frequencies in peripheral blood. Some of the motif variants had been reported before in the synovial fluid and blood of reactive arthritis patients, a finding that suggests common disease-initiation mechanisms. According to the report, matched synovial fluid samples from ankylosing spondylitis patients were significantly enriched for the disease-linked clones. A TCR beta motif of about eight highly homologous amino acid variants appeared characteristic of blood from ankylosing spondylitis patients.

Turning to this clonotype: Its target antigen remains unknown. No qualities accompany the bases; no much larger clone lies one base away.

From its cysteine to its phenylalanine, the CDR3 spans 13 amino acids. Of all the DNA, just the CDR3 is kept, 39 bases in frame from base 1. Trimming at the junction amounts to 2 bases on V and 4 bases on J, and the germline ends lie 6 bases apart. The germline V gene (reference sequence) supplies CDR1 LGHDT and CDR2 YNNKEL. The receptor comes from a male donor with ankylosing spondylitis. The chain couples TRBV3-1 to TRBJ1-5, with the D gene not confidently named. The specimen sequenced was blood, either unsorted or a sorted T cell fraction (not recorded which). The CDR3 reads CASSQSVNQPQHF. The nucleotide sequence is TGTGCCAGCAGCCAAAGTGTGAATCAGCCCCAGCATTTT.